This T cell receptor (beta chain) was sequenced for a study of tumor-infiltrating lymphocytes in primary liver carcinoma. The CDR3 runs 13 residues. V was pared by 3 bases and J by 7 bases, with 3 bases of the junction left unmatched. CDR1 is SGHDT and CDR2 is YYEEEE in the germline V gene. Unsorted bulk tissue (roughly 19-31 mg) underwent RNA and DNA co-extraction. This clonotype was recorded at least ten times. With a constant-region primer, TCR beta cDNA was made from 400 to 550 ng of total RNA. ARM-PCR, slightly modified, supplied the TCR beta libraries through three nested multiplex PCR rounds. PCR rounds one and two used TRBV1-TRBV30 forward primers with a C-beta reverse primer for about 11 cycles each. Via MiXCR, TCRdb re-called the multiplex PCR reads, giving one row per CDR3 protein. The sample has 70,000 to 85,000 distinct CDR3 sequences; 70% to 75% are singletons.

This sequence was found in a woman aged 55-69 years with primary liver carcinoma and hepatitis B virus infection. The source material was liver tumor tissue from sampling region 4. This sample's subset: tumor region T4, right-lateral pole. This sequence joins TRBV5-6 and TRBJ1-5; TRBD1 matches 8 bases. CDR3 DNA sequence: TGTGCCAGCAGCTCGGACAGGGACCAGCCCCAGCATTTT. Residues: CASSSDRDQPQHF.